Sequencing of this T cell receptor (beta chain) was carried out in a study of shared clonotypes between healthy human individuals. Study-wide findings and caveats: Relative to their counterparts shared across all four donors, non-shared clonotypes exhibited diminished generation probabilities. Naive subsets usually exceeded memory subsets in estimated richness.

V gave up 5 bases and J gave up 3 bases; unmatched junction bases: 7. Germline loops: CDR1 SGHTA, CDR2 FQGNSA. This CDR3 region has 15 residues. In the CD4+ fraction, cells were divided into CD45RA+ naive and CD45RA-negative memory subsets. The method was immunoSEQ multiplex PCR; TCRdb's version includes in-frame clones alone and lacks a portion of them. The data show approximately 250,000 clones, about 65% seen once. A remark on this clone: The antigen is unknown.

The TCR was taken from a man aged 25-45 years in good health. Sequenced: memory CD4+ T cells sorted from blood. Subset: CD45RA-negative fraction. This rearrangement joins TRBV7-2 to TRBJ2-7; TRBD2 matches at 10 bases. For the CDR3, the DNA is TGTGCCAGCAGCCCACGACTAGCGGGCCGCTACGAGCAGTACTTC. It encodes CASSPRLAGRYEQYF. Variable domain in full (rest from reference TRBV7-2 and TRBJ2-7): GAGVSQSPSNKVTEKGKDVELRCDPISGHTALYWYRQSLGQGLEFLIYFQGNSAPDKSGLPSDRFSAERTGGSVSTLTIQRTQQEDSAVYLCASSPRLAGRYEQYFGPGTRLTVT.